This T cell receptor (beta chain) was identified during a study of PD-1 blockade in classical Hodgkin lymphoma. Study results and caveats: CD4+ TCR diversity rose significantly by C4D1, and CD8+ TCR diversity did not. Reports indicated that newly diagnosed patients had lower baseline TCR diversity than healthy donors did.

V lost 4 bases and J lost 6, with 10 bases in between. CDR3 size: 13 residues. Germline V lookup: CDR1 SGHVS, CDR2 FNYEAQ. Here immunoSEQ multiplex PCR was the method, and the copy in TCRdb shows in-frame clones only, minus some. The table has 20,000 to 30,000 clones, about four fifths seen once. In the case of this clone: As yet, its antigen is unknown.

Autologous stem cell transplantation was followed by relapse in every patient, and brentuximab vedotin exposure varied. Each best response was a complete response, a partial response or progressive disease. The source was peripheral blood mononuclear cells (PBMCs), collected before the second cycle of nivolumab. The clonotype originates from a human donor with classical Hodgkin lymphoma. The chain is built from TRBV7-6 and TRBJ2-1; either TRBD1 or TRBD2 may supply D (5 bases each). The CDR3 protein is CASSSRDLNEQFF. Here the CDR3 DNA reads TGTGCCAGCAGCTCCCGGGACCTCAATGAGCAGTTCTTC.